What follows are 9 T cell receptor beta chains derived from one specimen sequenced in a study of molecular identifiers for immune sequencing clone quantification. TCRdb re-analysed the PCR reads in MiXCR, keeping a single row per CDR3 protein. This sample yields hundreds of thousands of distinct CDR3 sequences, of which just under 20% are seen a single time; around 0.86% belongs to the top ten. Sequencing used naive CD8+ T cells from blood, with Jurkat cell RNA spiked in. The sample's subset: FACS-sorted CD8+CD4-CCR7+CD45RA+ naive T cells. The receptors originated from a human donor in good health. Some libraries in this study had Jurkat cell RNA spiked in.

This clonotype was found a few times. J is TRBJ2-1 and V is TRBV12-3 or TRBV12-4, with D perhaps being TRBD1 or TRBD2 (6 bases each). This CDR3 region has 15 residues. Trimming left V 6 bases short and J 4 bases short, with 16 bases between. CDR3 region: CASRVGGTGYNEQFF. The CDR3 nucleotides are TGTGCCAGCAGGGTGGGGGGAACAGGGTACAATGAGCAGTTCTTC.

V usage is TRBV7-9 and J usage is TRBJ2-1; 8 bases are a match to TRBD2. The germline V gene encodes CDR1 SEHNR and CDR2 FQNEAQ (reference sequence). J lost 7 bases, V lost 3 bases, and 11 bases had no gene match. The CDR3 runs 16 residues. The CDR3, as DNA: TGTGCCAGCAGCTTCACCGGGACTAGAACCTCGAATGAGCAGTTCTTC. Protein sequence: CASSFTGTRTSNEQFF.

This clonotype was recorded many times. The chain joins TRBV6-1 to TRBJ1-5; D gene uncertain. The CDR3 extends over 16 amino acids. Germline-derived CDR1 and CDR2 are MNHNS and SASEGT. Trimming removed 2 bases at V and 1 base at J, with 12 bases between. DNA for the CDR3: TGTGCCAGCAGTGAAAAGCAGGAATCCAGCAATCAGCCCCAGCATTTT. Amino acid sequence: CASSEKQESSNQPQHF.

This clonotype has ten or more counts. This chain uses TRBV19 with TRBJ2-4; a weak D match, TRBD2 (5 bases). This CDR3 has 16 amino acids. V was trimmed by 4 bases and J by 0 bases, leaving 13 bases between them. Germline V gives CDR1 LNHDA, CDR2 SQIVND (reference sequence). The CDR3 loop reads CASSTGLGLAKNIQYF. The CDR3 DNA follows: TGTGCCAGTAGTACTGGACTGGGGTTAGCCAAAAACATTCAGTACTTC.

This clonotype was recorded many times. This sequence joins TRBV20-1 and TRBJ2-7; 8 bases line up with TRBD2. Germline V CDR1 and CDR2: DFQATT, SNEGSKA (reference sequence). This CDR3 is built from 15 residues. J gave up 2 bases and V 0 bases, and 6 bases lay outside the gene matches. In DNA form, the CDR3 reads TGCAGTGCTAGAGATCGCGGGAGGCCTACCTACGAGCAGTACTTC. Its protein product is CSARDRGRPTYEQYF.

Only a few counts were recorded for this clonotype. V gene TRBV7-3 combines with J gene TRBJ2-1; TRBD1 might be the D (7 bases). Per the germline V gene, CDR1 is SGHTA and CDR2 is FQGTGA. CDR3 length equals 16 residues. V was clipped by 5 bases and J by 1 base, with 15 bases between them. The DNA for the CDR3 is TGTGCCAGCAGCCCACACCCAGGGGGGTCCTACAATGAGCAGTTCTTC. Translation gives CASSPHPGGSYNEQFF.

This clonotype appeared a few times. A much larger clonotype is one base distant, so this may be a read error. This sequence joins TRBV6-5 and TRBJ2-6; 7 bases align to TRBD2. The CDR3 is 19 residues long. Germline-derived CDR1 and CDR2 are MNHEY and SVGAGI. The CDR3 DNA reads TGTGCCAGCAGTTACCTTCTACCGGGAGGAAGCTCTGGGGCCAACGTCCCGACTTTC. Its protein is CASSYLLPGGSSGANVPTF.

Only one count was recorded for this clonotype. One end of the junction is discordant with germline, which a read error may explain. The chain links TRBV19 to TRBJ1-2, with D possibly being TRBD1 (5 bases). The germline V gene has CDR1 LNHDA and CDR2 SQIVND (reference sequence). The CDR3 totals 12 residues. CDR3 coding DNA: TGTGCCAGCGGCGACAGCTACGTTGGCTACGCCTTC. Its protein is CASGDSYVGYAF.

This clonotype was recorded many times. The chain links TRBV5-6 to TRBJ2-7; TRBD1 agrees at 7 bases. V dropped 7 bases and J dropped 0; count of bases not matched to a gene: 4. Germline loops: CDR1 SGHDT, CDR2 YYEEEE. The CDR3 length is 13 residues. The CDR3 here is CASGRDSSYEQYF. The CDR3 DNA is TGTGCCAGCGGCCGGGACAGCTCCTACGAGCAGTACTTC.